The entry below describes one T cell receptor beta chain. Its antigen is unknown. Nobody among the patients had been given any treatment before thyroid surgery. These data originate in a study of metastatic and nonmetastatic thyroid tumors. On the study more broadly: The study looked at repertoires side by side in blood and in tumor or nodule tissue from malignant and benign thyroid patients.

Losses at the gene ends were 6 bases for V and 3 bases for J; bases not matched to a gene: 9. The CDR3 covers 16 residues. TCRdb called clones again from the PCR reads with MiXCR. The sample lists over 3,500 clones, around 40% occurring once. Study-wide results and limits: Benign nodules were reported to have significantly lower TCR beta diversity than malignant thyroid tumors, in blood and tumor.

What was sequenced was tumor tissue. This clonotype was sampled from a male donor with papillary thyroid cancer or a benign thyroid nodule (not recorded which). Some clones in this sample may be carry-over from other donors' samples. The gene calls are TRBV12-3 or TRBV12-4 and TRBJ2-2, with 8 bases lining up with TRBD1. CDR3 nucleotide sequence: TGTGCCAGCAGCTCCGTTGAGACAGGGGACACCGGGGAGCTGTTTTTT. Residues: CASSSVETGDTGELFF.